What follows describes a single TCR beta chain. This clonotype was recorded a few times. Its antigen is unknown. The input lacks base qualities; no much larger clone sits a single base away. Sample treatment or condition, as interpreted from the label and publication: live attenuated yellow fever vaccine strain. A standard Ficoll-Paque protocol was used to isolate PBMCs from peripheral blood. CD4 and CD8 T-cell fractions were isolated with Dynabeads CD4 and CD8 positive selection kits. TriZol was used to extract RNA from bulk PBMCs, CD4 and CD8 fractions, and dextramer-positive and dextramer-negative fractions. The data were taken from a study of T cells after yellow fever vaccination (dated 2019 in TCRdb). Background on the whole study: Libraries from fractions with low cell numbers were prepared with the SMART-Seq v4 Ultra Low Input RNA kit. Blood samples were taken at several timepoints before and after primary and secondary immunization, and bulk PBMC replicates and cell subsets were isolated. Two healthy male donors, one aged 18 to 30 and one aged 30 to 40 years, were included in the cohort. Bulk TCR alpha and beta repertoires were sequenced longitudinally to track T-cell clones before and after primary and booster YFV17D yellow fever vaccination. Overall results and qualifications from the work: Because only a couple of donors were included in the study, the extent to which the findings can be generalized is limited. FACS-sorted repertoires could contain abundant contaminating clonotypes from the bulk population, so computational filtering was required. Compared with the primary T-cell response, the secondary T-cell response was weaker but faster, peaking on day 5 rather than day 15. A small share of clonotypes was detected in both CD4 and CD8 compartments, with the overlap likely arising from convergent recombination. After the booster, most of the clones that had expanded following primary vaccination were detected again (almost 98% of CD4 and 80% to 90% of CD8), which suggests that memory was broadly maintained.

Sequencing was performed on an Illumina NovaSeq 6000. Synthesis of TCR cDNA relied on 5'RACE template switching, a step that introduced a universal primer site along with unique molecular identifiers. Priming of cDNA synthesis was performed from both the TCR alpha and TCR beta constant segments. Library amplification involved two PCR steps, and the second step added sample barcodes and sequencing adapters. Sequencing of libraries was performed on Illumina HiSeq 2500 (2x100 bp) or NovaSeq (2x150 bp). From the authors' description of their analysis: Demultiplexing of reads and collapsing into UMI consensus sequences were performed with MIGEC, and V(D)J alignment was carried out with MiXCR. Vaccine-responding clonotypes were identified with edgeR using replicate PBMC samples, with FDR below 0.01 and a log2 fold change above 5 up to day 15 being required. Each bulk clonotype received a CD4 or CD8 identity based on whether the sequenced CD4 or CD8 repertoire contained that clonotype at higher abundance. TCRdb's own reprocessing of the public reads used fastp at Q25 and MiXCR and kept productive beta chains. Every entry covers one CDR3 protein and lists the most common genes and DNA from its rows. The V and J calls reflect TCRdb's pipeline rather than the authors' work. The sample data list about 340,000 distinct CDR3 sequences, and around 12% of these were observed just once. The leading ten clones occupy around 3% of the sample.

Cut back by 6 bases and 8 bases, the V and J ends lie 22 bases apart. The cysteine opens and the phenylalanine closes a CDR3 of 15 amino acids. Here the CDR3 DNA is all that survives: 45 bases in frame from base 1. The germline V gene yields KGHSH for CDR1 and LQKENI for CDR2. This receptor was taken from a man aged 18 to 29 who received the YFV17D yellow fever vaccine. Sample: CD4+ T cells sorted from PBMCs, taken 15 days after the yellow fever booster vaccination. The chain is made from TRBV18 and TRBJ1-1, and possibly TRBD1, on 5 matching bases. Here the CDR3 is given as CASSRQGTGTLEAFF. The sequence in DNA is TGTGCCAGCTCCCGGCAGGGAACCGGTACCCTGGAAGCTTTCTTT.